What follows are 29 T cell receptor beta chains derived from one specimen sequenced in a study of T cells in Graves' hyperthyroidism and ophthalmopathy. Amplification of TCR beta CDR3 regions used RNA as the template. RT-PCR in the first round (using the HTBI primer set) targeted the TCR CDR3. MiXCR, applied by TCRdb to the multiplex PCR reads, yields one record per CDR3 protein. Of about 360,000 distinct CDR3 sequences detected, around a quarter appear once; the ten largest clones hold over 70%. Sequenced material: blood. Source of these receptors: a man between 45 and 60 years old with Graves' hyperthyroidism.

This clonotype was found many times. The rearrangement uses TRBV3-1 and TRBJ2-1; 11 nucleotides line up with TRBD2. This CDR3 comprises 15 residues. The V segment lost 0 bases and the J segment 10 bases; nucleotides outside the gene matches: 5. CDR1 is LGHDT, CDR2 YNNKEL, per germline (reference sequence). CDR3 in DNA: TGTGCCAGCAGCCAAGAGGGGACTAGCGGAGGGGAGCAGTTCTTC. Its translation is CASSQEGTSGGEQFF.

Regarding this clonotype: A much larger clone is a single base away; this may be a read error. J is TRBJ2-7 and V is TRBV28; TRBD2 is a possible D gene (5 bases). Germline assignment: CDR1 MDHEN and CDR2 SYDVKM. The CDR3 covers 15 residues. Trimming left V 5 bases short and J 4 bases short, with 18 bases between. Here the CDR3 reads CASSPLSSRSYEQYF. The DNA for the CDR3 is TGTGCCAGCAGTCCCCTCTCTAGCAGGAGTTACGAGCAGTACTTC. The full variable domain, its missing parts supplied by reference TRBV28 and TRBJ2-7, is DVKVTQSSRYLVKRTGEKVFLECVQDMDHENMFWYRQDPGLGLRLIYFSYDVKMKEKGDIPEGYSVSREKKERFSLILESASTNQTSMYLCASSPLSSRSYEQYFGPGTRLTVT.

This clonotype showed up just once. The chain recombines TRBV20-1 with TRBJ2-3; no clear D. Germline CDR1 and CDR2: DFQATT and SNEGSKA (reference sequence). This CDR3 has 11 residues. Deletions cut 7 bases from V and 3 bases from J, with 8 bases between. The CDR3 is CSVIVTDTQYF. CDR3 DNA: TGCAGTGTCATAGTGACAGATACGCAGTATTTT.

The J gene is TRBJ2-7, the V gene TRBV20-1; a possible D gene is TRBD1 (6 bases). The V gene's germline CDR1 is DFQATT and CDR2 SNEGSKA (reference sequence). This CDR3 comprises 12 residues. V was shortened by 4 bases and J by 6 bases, with 13 bases between the two germline ends. CDR3 loop: CSATRQAGEQYF. The CDR3 DNA sequence: TGCAGTGCTACCCGACAGGCGGGCGAGCAGTACTTC.

The chain has TRBV20-1 and TRBJ1-6, with 9 bases that match TRBD1. Germline CDR1 and CDR2: DFQATT and SNEGSKA (reference sequence). V shed 5 bases, J shed 2 bases, and the junction held 4 bases outside the gene matches. This CDR3 has 15 amino acids. CDR3 nucleotides: TGCAGTGCTCCGGGACAGGGAGCCTATAATTCACCCCTCCACTTT. This gives the protein CSAPGQGAYNSPLHF.

The rearrangement links TRBV7-2 to TRBJ2-7; D may match TRBD1 or TRBD2 (5 bases each). From germline, CDR1 is SGHTA and CDR2 FQGNSA. The CDR3 consists of 15 residues. Trimming shortened V by 5 bases and J by 3 bases, and 17 bases separated the two germline ends. As DNA, the CDR3 is TGTGCCAGCAGCCAAATCCGGGACGGCTACTACGAGCAGTACTTC. It specifies CASSQIRDGYYEQYF.

The chain has TRBV6-5 and TRBJ2-2; possibly TRBD1 for D (6 bases). CDR1 is MNHEY, CDR2 SVGAGI, per germline. Trimming pared 0 bases from V and 3 bases from J, leaving 20 bases between. The CDR3 extends over 19 amino acids. In DNA form, the CDR3 reads TGTGCCAGCAGTTACTCGACGCCTGACCGGGACACTCACACCGGGGAGCTGTTTTTT. Its protein product is CASSYSTPDRDTHTGELFF.

This clonotype was picked up a small number of times. The chain joins TRBV5-4 to TRBJ2-1; D may be TRBD1 (5 bases). V was shortened by 4 bases and J by 10 bases, with 15 bases between the two germline ends. Per the germline V gene, CDR1 is SGHNT and CDR2 is YYREEE (reference sequence). The CDR3 extends over 13 amino acids. For the CDR3, the DNA is TGTGCCAGCAGCGCTCAGGGTAGCTGGGAGCAGTTCTTC. Translation gives CASSAQGSWEQFF.

CDR3 residues: CASSYSTNWVGATFTDTQYF. The DNA for the CDR3 is TGTGCCAGCAGTTACTCGACGAACTGGGTTGGGGCGACCTTCACAGATACGCAGTATTTT. The chain carries TRBV6-2 or TRBV6-3 and TRBJ2-3; D is perhaps TRBD1 (5 bases). The CDR3 runs 20 residues. Trimming removed 0 bases from V and 2 bases from J, with 24 bases in between. Germline V gene sequence: CDR1 MNHEY, CDR2 SVGEGT.

This clonotype was seen ten or more times. The gene calls are TRBV6-1 and TRBJ1-2; TRBD1 agrees at 9 bases. Germline-derived CDR1 and CDR2 are MNHNS and SASEGT. J gave up 7 bases and V 7 bases, and 13 bases lay outside the gene matches. The CDR3 runs 15 residues. CDR3 sequence (DNA): TGTGCCAGCACCATAAAGGGGACAGGGATGGCTGGCTACACCTTC. Translation gives CASTIKGTGMAGYTF.

Of note for this clonotype: A much bigger clone sits one base away, suggesting this may be a read error. The J gene is TRBJ2-1, the V gene TRBV11-2; weak D call: TRBD1 (6 bases). The CDR3 is 14 residues long. CDR1 and CDR2 from the germline V gene are SGHAT and FQNNGV. The DNA of the CDR3 is TGTGCCAGCAGCTTAGACGGGGCAGGGGATGATCAGTTCTTC. This sequence encodes CASSLDGAGDDQFF.

The table lists this clonotype with many counts. The chain's CDR3 is CASSLKVEQYF. CDR3 nucleotide sequence: TGTGCCAGCAGCTTAAAGGTCGAGCAGTACTTC. The rearrangement joins TRBV7-2 to TRBJ2-7; no firm D call. Germline V lookup: CDR1 SGHTA, CDR2 FQGNSA. The V and J ends lost 2 bases and 6 bases respectively, with 5 bases between them. This CDR3 has 11 residues. Drawing the rest from reference TRBV7-2 and TRBJ2-7, the complete variable domain is GAGVSQSPSNKVTEKGKDVELRCDPISGHTALYWYRQSLGQGLEFLIYFQGNSAPDKSGLPSDRFSAERTGGSVSTLTIQRTQQEDSAVYLCASSLKVEQYFGPGTRLTVT.

This clonotype has only a few counts. V is TRBV24-1 and J is TRBJ1-1; 8 nucleotides align to TRBD1. V trimming: 9 bases; J trimming: 4 bases; junction bases outside the gene matches: 6. From germline, CDR1 is KGHDR and CDR2 SFDVKD. The CDR3 length is 13 residues. CDR3 DNA sequence: TGTGCCACCCGACAGGGGTTGGGCACTGAAGCTTTCTTT. It is translated as CATRQGLGTEAFF.

The V call is TRBV6-1, the J call TRBJ1-1; TRBD1 matches at 7 bases. The CDR3 contains 13 residues. V shed 5 bases, J shed 8 bases, and the junction held 8 bases outside the gene matches. The germline V gene encodes CDR1 MNHNS and CDR2 SASEGT. This chain's CDR3 is CASSFPGTEEAFF. The CDR3 DNA is TGTGCCAGCAGTTTTCCCGGGACAGAGGAAGCTTTCTTT.

This clonotype occurred a few times. The rearrangement joins TRBV7-9 to TRBJ1-6, with D possibly being TRBD1 (6 bases). The germline CDR1 and CDR2 sequences are SEHNR and FQNEAQ (reference sequence). V shed 6 bases and J shed 8 bases, with 14 bases lying between them. CDR3 size: 14 residues. Here the CDR3 reads CASSRDILYSPLHF. The CDR3 bases are TGTGCCAGCAGTCGGGACATTCTTTATTCACCCCTCCACTTT.

The chain employs TRBV27 and TRBJ2-2; 11 bases match TRBD2. V was clipped by 7 bases and J by 7 bases; unmatched bases: 8. The CDR3 covers 15 residues. The germline V gene has CDR1 MNHEY and CDR2 SMNVEV (reference sequence). The CDR3, as DNA: TGTGCCAGCACCCCCTTGACTAGCGGGATCGGGGAGCTGTTTTTT. Translation: CASTPLTSGIGELFF.

Concerning this clonotype: A much larger clonotype is one base distant, so this may be a read error. V and J are TRBV5-6 and TRBJ2-3, with D unresolved. Germline V CDR1 and CDR2: SGHDT, YYEEEE. CDR3 size: 13 residues. The CDR3 protein is CAGSFASTDTQYF. In DNA, the CDR3 is TGTGCCGGCAGCTTTGCTAGCACAGATACGCAGTATTTT.

V is TRBV6-1 and J is TRBJ1-4, with D perhaps TRBD1 (5 bases). CDR3 length: 15 residues. V was clipped by 11 bases and J by 8 bases, with 24 bases between them. Looked up from germline, CDR1 is MNHNS and CDR2 is SASEGT. The CDR3 loop reads CAARERGGIEEKLFF. CDR3 coding DNA: TGTGCCGCCCGGGAGAGGGGAGGTATCGAAGAAAAACTGTTTTTT.

This clonotype was found a few times. The chain combines TRBV7-3 with TRBJ2-1; D could derive from TRBD1 or TRBD2 (5 bases each). Germline CDR1 SGHTA, CDR2 FQGTGA. The ends were cut back, 2 bases at V and 6 bases at J, with 8 bases in the middle. The CDR3 covers 13 residues. CDR3 region: CASSLLGTNEQFF. The CDR3 DNA follows: TGTGCCAGCAGCTTATTAGGGACCAATGAGCAGTTCTTC.

This clonotype was recorded a few times. The chain combines TRBV2 with TRBJ1-1, with 9 positions matching TRBD1. The J segment lost 3 bases and the V segment lost 9 bases, leaving 17 bases of the junction unmatched. Germline assignment: CDR1 SNHLY and CDR2 FYNNEI. The length of the CDR3 is 17 residues. The CDR3 spells CASSWDRDLEGDTEAFF. The CDR3 DNA reads as TGTGCCAGTTCGTGGGACAGGGACCTCGAAGGCGACACTGAAGCTTTCTTT.

The J gene is TRBJ2-7, the V gene TRBV3-1; 9 bases agree with TRBD1. V shed 4 bases, J shed 6 bases, and the junction held 13 bases outside the gene matches. Germline V gives CDR1 LGHDT, CDR2 YNNKEL (reference sequence). This CDR3 has 16 amino acids. The CDR3 DNA is TGTGCCAGCAGCCGGGTAACCCGGGACAGGGTATTCGAGCAGTACTTC. Protein product: CASSRVTRDRVFEQYF.

A remark on this clonotype: A much larger clone differs from this one at a single base, so this may be a read error. CDR3 residues: CASSIGTANTEGFF. CDR3 in DNA: TGTGCCAGTAGTATCGGGACTGCGAACACTGAAGGTTTCTTT. V gene TRBV19 combines with J gene TRBJ1-1; D might be TRBD1 (5 bases). The CDR3 runs to 14 residues. The germline V gene encodes CDR1 LNHDA and CDR2 SQIVND (reference sequence).

This clonotype was counted ten times or more. V and J are TRBV5-1 and TRBJ2-1, with 9 nucleotides matching TRBD1. With 4 bases clipped from V and 6 bases from J, the junction kept 8 bases outside the gene matches. This CDR3 spans 15 amino acids. The germline V gene encodes CDR1 SGHRS and CDR2 YFSETQ. CDR3 bases: TGCGCCAGCAGCGCCCGGACAGGGGAGGTCAATGAGCAGTTCTTC. It is translated as CASSARTGEVNEQFF.

The chain recombines TRBV5-6 with TRBJ2-1, with 9 bases identical to TRBD2. Germline V CDR1 and CDR2: SGHDT, YYEEEE. V lost 4 bases, J lost 5 bases, and 7 bases stayed unmatched. The CDR3 extends over 15 amino acids. The CDR3 reads CASSRSGRPHNEQFF. In DNA, the CDR3 is TGTGCCAGCAGCCGGAGCGGGAGGCCTCACAATGAGCAGTTCTTC.

On this clonotype: This sequence may be a read error, since a much larger clone differs from it by one base. V and J are TRBV7-9 and TRBJ2-1; D is undetermined. V lost 5 bases and J lost 7, with 15 bases in between. The CDR3 has 14 residues. The germline gives CDR1 SEHNR, CDR2 FQNEAQ (reference sequence). As DNA, the CDR3 is TGTGCCAGCAGCCCTACCGGACGGACGAATGAGCAGTTCTTC. Residues: CASSPTGRTNEQFF.

This clonotype was observed at least ten times. The rearrangement uses TRBV5-1 and TRBJ2-7, with 7 bases lining up with TRBD1. Trimming cost V 0 bases and J 3 bases; bases outside gene matches: 9. Per the germline V gene, CDR1 is SGHRS and CDR2 is YFSETQ. This CDR3 has 16 amino acids. The CDR3 sequence is CASSLEPGQDGYEQYF. The CDR3 DNA follows: TGCGCCAGCAGCTTGGAGCCAGGACAGGATGGCTACGAGCAGTACTTC.

This chain joins TRBV24-1 and TRBJ2-3; TRBD1 matches at 11 bases. CDR1 KGHDR and CDR2 SFDVKD come from the germline V gene. The CDR3 is 16 residues long. V shed 4 bases, J shed 8 bases, and the junction held 10 bases outside the gene matches. Here the CDR3 DNA reads TGTGCCACCAGTGACCGGACAGGGGGCGAACTAGGTACGCAGTATTTT. Its protein product is CATSDRTGGELGTQYF.

This clonotype came up a few times. The chain couples TRBV20-1 to TRBJ2-1; 9 nucleotides agree with TRBD2. The ends lost 6 bases at V and 4 bases at J; junction bases unmatched: 19. Germline V CDR1 and CDR2: DFQATT, SNEGSKA (reference sequence). The CDR3 consists of 18 residues. CDR3 nucleotides: TGCAGTGCATACGTTCAGGACCCGCGACTAGCGGAATACAATGAGCAGTTCTTC. Its protein is CSAYVQDPRLAEYNEQFF.

This clonotype has a count of ten or more. The chain uses TRBV27 and TRBJ2-1; D remains unclear. Germline V gene sequence: CDR1 MNHEY, CDR2 SMNVEV (reference sequence). Trimming took off 6 bases at V and 8 bases at J, with 8 bases between the two ends. This CDR3 has 11 residues. The CDR3 DNA reads as TGTGCCAGCAGCTTAGGTGATGAGCAGTTCTTC. Protein: CASSLGDEQFF.